The next 5 T cell receptor beta chains were all read from a single sample in a study of breast tumors, draining lymph nodes, adjacent tissues (dated by TCRdb to 2015 to 2016). Library generation was performed with multiplex PCR. Sequencing used an Illumina HiSeq 2000. The public reads were reprocessed in TCRdb via fastp at Q25 and MiXCR, keeping in-frame beta chains. Here each entry gathers all rows of one CDR3 protein and keeps the most common genes and DNA. The table for this sample lists some 100,000 distinct CDR3 sequences; 21% of them were counted only once. The leading ten clones occupy 1% to 1.5% of the sample. Lymph node samples came from the axillary draining lymph nodes of breast cancer patients. Sequencing was carried out using axillary lymph node tissue. Receptors were obtained from a female donor with breast cancer. Some clones in this sample may be carry-over from other donors' samples.

This clonotype was recorded a few times. The chain couples TRBV12-3 or TRBV12-4 to TRBJ2-3; 8 bases match TRBD2. Trimming removed 7 bases from V and 3 bases from J; junction bases left unmatched: 15. This CDR3 contains 17 residues. CDR3 amino acids: CASTSGGGPGSTDTQYF. In nucleotides, the CDR3 is TGTGCCAGCACTTCGGGGGGGGGGCCCGGATCAACAGATACGCAGTATTTT.

In this sample, this clonotype turned up a few times. A clone one base away is much larger, so this may be a read error. The chain couples TRBV9 to TRBJ2-1, with D perhaps matching TRBD1 (6 bases). V shed 0 bases and J shed 4 bases, with 8 bases lying between them. CDR1 and CDR2 (germline): SGDLS, YYNGEE. The CDR3 is made up of 14 amino acids. The CDR3 sequence is CASSVGGGYNEQFF. The CDR3 DNA sequence: TGTGCCAGCAGCGTAGGAGGGGGATACAATGAGCAGTTCTTC.

Many counts were recorded for this clonotype. Sequence at one end of the junction differs from germline and may be a read error. This chain joins TRBV12-3 or TRBV12-4 and TRBJ2-7; 8 nucleotides agree with TRBD1. The CDR3 is 14 residues long. This CDR3 reads CASSLWTGNVNVVF. The DNA of the CDR3 is TGTGCCAGCAGTTTATGGACAGGGAACGTGAATGTGGTCTTC.

The chain links TRBV11-2 to TRBJ1-2; no definite D call. This CDR3 has 15 residues. Germline CDR1 and CDR2: SGHAT and FQNNGV. Trimming took off 5 bases at V and 10 bases at J, with 23 bases between the two ends. As DNA, the CDR3 is TGTGCCAGCAGCACATATGACGGACCTATGGTTGTCTACACCTTC. This encodes CASSTYDGPMVVYTF.

Comments on this clonotype: A read error is possible here, since a much larger clone lies one base away. The chain recombines TRBV3-1 with TRBJ1-2, with D tentatively TRBD1 (5 bases). This CDR3 has 13 residues. The germline V gene has CDR1 LGHDT and CDR2 YNNKEL (reference sequence). V was clipped by 2 bases and J by 6 bases, with 10 bases between them. CDR3 coding DNA: TGTGCCAGCAGCCAAAGACGGGGGGATGGCTACACCTTC. Translated: CASSQRRGDGYTF.